This record concerns one T cell receptor (beta chain) sequence. The authors' processing: The authors estimated nucleated cell counts from reference gene primer amplification. Only in-frame clones appear in the TCRdb table, and some are missing; sequencing was by immunoSEQ multiplex PCR. For V, J and clone size, that table is used; D and trimming come from the DNA. The sample holds approximately 120,000 clones, about 70% seen once. Enrolled during active infection, Seattle patients were then followed longitudinally. These data are taken from a study of blood T cell repertoires in COVID-19. For the study at large: Researchers got acute and convalescent COVID-19 samples from the United States, Italy and Spain. PBMCs, B-cell-depleted T cells, or T cells were the source of the cDNA or gDNA that made up the material.

Germline loops: CDR1 SGHDT, CDR2 YYEEEE. This CDR3 contains 13 residues. Trimming took off 3 bases at V and 7 bases at J, with 13 bases between the two ends. The rearrangement joins TRBV5-6 to TRBJ1-2; D is ambiguous. The sequence came from an elderly man with COVID-19, enrolled during active disease. The sample consisted of peripheral blood. CDR3 in DNA: TGTGCCAGCAGCTCTGACCAGGTTTCTGGCTACACCTTC. Translation gives CASSSDQVSGYTF.